This T cell receptor beta chain was documented in a study (dated by TCRdb to the mid-2010s). Describing the broader study: Whether tumor-infiltrating Tregs in breast cancer are recruited from blood Tregs or converted in situ from other CD4+ T cell subsets was tested. The full study reports these points: Rather than covering whole repertoires, validation in the larger cohort was restricted to a single TCR beta V-J rearrangement. In terms of TCR gene usage, tumor memory CD4+ T cells clustered together with blood and lymph node memory CD4+ cells, as well as with lymph node naive CD4+ cells. The greatest overlap of tumor-infiltrating Treg TCR alpha and beta sequences was with tumor naive CD4+ T cells, followed next by blood naive CD4+ T cells.

This clonotype appeared once. Its antigen is still unknown. Per-base quality was not reported, and no clone a single base away is much larger than it. A lone read is weak support. Trimming at the junction amounts to 7 bases on V and 5 bases on J, and the germline ends lie 14 bases apart. From the germline V gene, CDR1 is SNHLY and CDR2 is FYNNEI. The CDR3 holds 14 amino acids from the cysteine to the phenylalanine. Only the CDR3 DNA is retained, 42 bases long and in frame from the first base. Amplification of full-length TCR variable regions was done by 5' RACE PCR using constant-region reverse primers, and this step was followed by semi-nested PCR with Nested Universal Primer A. The ReliaPrep RNA Cell Miniprep System was used to extract total RNA, which was then reverse transcribed into 5'RACE-ready cDNA with the SMARTer RACE 5'/3' Kit. Multiplex adaptors were used to barcode full-length TCR alpha and beta libraries, and the barcoded libraries were sequenced on an Illumina MiSeq. As for the authors' bioinformatics: For each of nine subset-tissue groups, sequencing data from the five patients were pooled, and the groups were compared by unsupervised clustering of TCR gene usage. Repertoire similarity was calculated with the Morisita-Horn index, weighting shared sequences by their contribution to each repertoire. TCRdb took the public reads, trimmed them with fastp at Q25, ran MiXCR for clone calling and kept in-frame beta chains. Every CDR3 protein is listed once, alongside the most common genes and DNA of its rows. TCRdb, not the original authors, processed these V and J calls. Here the sample has about 57,000 distinct CDR3 sequences; roughly 30% occur a single time. Approximately 3.2% of the sample is taken by the ten largest.

The memory CD4+ T cell population was isolated based on a CD4+CD45RO+CD25- phenotype. Tregs, naive and memory CD4+ T cells from tumor, blood and ipsilateral draining lymph nodes of about five breast cancer patients underwent full-length TCR alpha and beta sequencing. Tumor tissue and lymph nodes obtained from ipsilateral axillary dissection were perfused with PBS, minced and then digested with collagenase I and hyaluronidase. FACS confirmed that the sorted cell populations were more than 90% pure. Sequenced: tumor-infiltrating memory CD4+ T cells sorted from the breast tumor. The meaning of the sample's cell subset or site label: memory CD4+ T cells, CD4+CD45RO+CD25-. The rearranged chain carries TRBV2 and TRBJ1-4; a tentative D call is TRBD1 (6 bases match). This sequence was found in a female donor with breast cancer. The CDR3 corresponds to CASTLTDRNEKLFF. In nucleotides, the sequence is TGTGCCAGCACCCTCACCGACAGGAATGAAAAACTGTTTTTT. Where the CDR3 stops, the reference TRBV2 and TRBJ1-4 genes take over; the full variable domain is EPEVTQTPSHQVTQMGQEVILRCVPISNHLYFYWYRQILGQKVEFLVSFYNNEISEKSEIFDDQFSVERPDGSNFTLKIRSTKLEDSAMYFCASTLTDRNEKLFFGSGTQLSVL.